This TCR beta chain was retrieved from a study of T-cell memory formation after mild COVID-19. The CDR3 is made up of 15 amino acids. Trimming cost V 1 base and J 0 bases, with 10 bases left between them. CDR1 and CDR2 (germline): SGHVS, FNYEAQ. In TCRdb, the 5' RACE reads were re-called with MiXCR into one record per CDR3 protein. Among approximately 260,000 distinct CDR3 sequences listed, approximately 18% were seen once. The J gene is TRBJ2-7, the V gene TRBV7-6; D not certain. The receptor was isolated from a man aged 18 to 35 who had mild COVID-19 (a few samples of this study predate the infection). Cell type and time point are not known. The sequencing input was PBMCs or a T cell subset sorted from them (not recorded which). The CDR3 is CASSLGEYSSYEQYF. For the CDR3, the DNA is TGTGCCAGCAGCTTAGGAGAATACAGCTCCTACGAGCAGTACTTC.